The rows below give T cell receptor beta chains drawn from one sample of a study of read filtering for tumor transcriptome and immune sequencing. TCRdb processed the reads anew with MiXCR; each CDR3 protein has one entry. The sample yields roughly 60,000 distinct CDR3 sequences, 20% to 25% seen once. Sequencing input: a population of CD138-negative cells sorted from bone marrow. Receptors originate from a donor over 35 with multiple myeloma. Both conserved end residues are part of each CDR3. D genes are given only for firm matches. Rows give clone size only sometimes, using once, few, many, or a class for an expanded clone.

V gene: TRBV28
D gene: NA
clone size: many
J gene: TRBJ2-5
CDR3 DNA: TGTGCCAGCAGTTCCTTAAAACAGGGTACGGAGACCCAGTACTTC
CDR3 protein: CASSSLKQGTETQYF

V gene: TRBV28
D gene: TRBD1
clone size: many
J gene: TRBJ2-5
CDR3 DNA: TGTGCCAGCAGTTTATCGGACAGGGGGCGCAGGGAGACCCAGTACTTC
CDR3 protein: CASSLSDRGRRETQYF

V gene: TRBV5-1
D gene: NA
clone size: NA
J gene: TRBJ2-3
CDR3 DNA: TGCGCCAGCCGCGCAAGGGGACTGACAGATACGCAGTATTTT
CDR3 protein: CASRARGLTDTQYF

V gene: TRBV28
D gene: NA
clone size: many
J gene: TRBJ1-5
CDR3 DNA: TGTGCCAGCACAACAGATAGCAATCAGCCCCAGCATTTT
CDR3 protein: CASTTDSNQPQHF

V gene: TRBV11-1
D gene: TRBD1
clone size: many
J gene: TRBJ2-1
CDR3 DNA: TGTGCCAGCAGCTTCAACCGGGACAGGGTATACAATGAGCAGTTCTTC
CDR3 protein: CASSFNRDRVYNEQFF

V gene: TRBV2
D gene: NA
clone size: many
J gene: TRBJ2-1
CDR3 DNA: TGTGCCAGCAGTGAAGTGGGAACTCGCTCCTACAATGAGCAGTTCTTC
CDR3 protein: CASSEVGTRSYNEQFF

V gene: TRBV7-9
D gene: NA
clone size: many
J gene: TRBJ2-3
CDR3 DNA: TGTGCCAGCAGCTCCCAGAGTCCGATGGCGGGAAGGGGCCATAGCACAGATACGCAGTATTTT
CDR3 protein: CASSSQSPMAGRGHSTDTQYF

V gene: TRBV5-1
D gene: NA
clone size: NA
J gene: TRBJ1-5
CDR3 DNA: TGCGCCAGCAGCCAGGAGCCGAATCAGCCCCAGCATTTT
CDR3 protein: CASSQEPNQPQHF

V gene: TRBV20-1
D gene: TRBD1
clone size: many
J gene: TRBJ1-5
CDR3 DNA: TGCAGTGCTAGAACTCCCCGGGACAGGGGGCTGGAAAGCAATCAGCCCCAGCATTTT
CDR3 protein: CSARTPRDRGLESNQPQHF

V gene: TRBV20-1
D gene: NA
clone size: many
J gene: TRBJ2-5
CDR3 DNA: TGCAGTGCTAAAGCCCGGCCCTCCGGGCAAGAGACCCAGTACTTC
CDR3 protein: CSAKARPSGQETQYF

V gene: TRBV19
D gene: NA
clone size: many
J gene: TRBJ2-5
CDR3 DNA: TGTGCAAGCGGGACACCACAAGAGACCCAGTACTTC
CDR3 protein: CASGTPQETQYF

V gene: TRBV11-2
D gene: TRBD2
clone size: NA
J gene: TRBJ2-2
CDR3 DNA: TGTGCCAGCAGCCTAAACCGACTAGCGGGAGTTACCGGGGAGCTGTTTTTT
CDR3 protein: CASSLNRLAGVTGELFF

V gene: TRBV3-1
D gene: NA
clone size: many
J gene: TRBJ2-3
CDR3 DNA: TGTGCCAGCAGCCAAGAGGGGGGACCTTACACAGATACGCAGTATTTT
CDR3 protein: CASSQEGGPYTDTQYF

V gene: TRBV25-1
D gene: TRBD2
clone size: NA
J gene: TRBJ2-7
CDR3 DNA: TGTGCCAGCAGTGAAGCGGGAGTAACCTACGAGCAGTACTTC
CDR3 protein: CASSEAGVTYEQYF

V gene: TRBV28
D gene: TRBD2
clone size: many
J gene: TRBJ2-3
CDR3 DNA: TGTGCCAGCAGCCCTGGAAATCTAGCGGGGGAGGGGGATACGCAGTATTTT
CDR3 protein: CASSPGNLAGEGDTQYF

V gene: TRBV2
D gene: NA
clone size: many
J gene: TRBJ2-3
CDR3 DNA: TGTGCCAGCTACGTCGTACAGAGCACAGATACGCAGTATTTT
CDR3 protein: CASYVVQSTDTQYF

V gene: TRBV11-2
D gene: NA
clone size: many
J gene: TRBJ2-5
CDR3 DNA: TGTGCCAGCAGCTTAGACCTGACACCAGTAGAGACCCAGTACTTC
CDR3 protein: CASSLDLTPVETQYF

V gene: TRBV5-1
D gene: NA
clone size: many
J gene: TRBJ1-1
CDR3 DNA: TGCGCCAGCAGCTTTACCGGGGACACTGAAGCTTTCTTT
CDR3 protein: CASSFTGDTEAFF

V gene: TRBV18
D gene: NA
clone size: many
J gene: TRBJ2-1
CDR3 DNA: TGTGCCAGCTCACCAGTTAACGAATTGGGCAATGAGCAGTTCTTC
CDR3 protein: CASSPVNELGNEQFF

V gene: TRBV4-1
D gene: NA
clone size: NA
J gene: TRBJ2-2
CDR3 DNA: TGCGCCAGCAGCCATGGTGCTGAGGGCAACGCCGGGGAGCTGTTTTTT
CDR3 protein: CASSHGAEGNAGELFF

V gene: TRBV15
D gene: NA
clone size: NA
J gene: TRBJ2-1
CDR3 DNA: TGTGCCACCAGCAGGGATGCTAGCGAGAGCTCCTACAATGAGCAGTTCTTC
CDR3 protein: CATSRDASESSYNEQFF

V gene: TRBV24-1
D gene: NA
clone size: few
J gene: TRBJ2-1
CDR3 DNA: TGTGCCACGCGGGGCGACAATGAGCAGTTCTTC
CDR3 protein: CATRGDNEQFF

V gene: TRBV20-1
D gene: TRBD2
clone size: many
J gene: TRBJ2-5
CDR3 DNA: TGCAGTGCTAGTGGGCTAGCGGTCGAGACCCAGTACTTC
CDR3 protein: CSASGLAVETQYF

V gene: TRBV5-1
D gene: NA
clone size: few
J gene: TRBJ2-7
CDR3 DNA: TGCGCCAGCAGCTCTCCCCAAGACTTGGCGGGGGACACCTACGAGCAGTACTTC
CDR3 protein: CASSSPQDLAGDTYEQYF

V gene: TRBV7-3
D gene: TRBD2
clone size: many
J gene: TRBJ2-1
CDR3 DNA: TGTGCCAGCAGCAGATTAGCGGGAGCAACTTACAATGAGCAGTTCTTC
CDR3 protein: CASSRLAGATYNEQFF

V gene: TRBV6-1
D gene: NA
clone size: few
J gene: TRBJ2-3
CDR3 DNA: TGTGCCAGCAGTGTCCGGGCTAGGGGGTCCACAGATACGCAGTATTTT
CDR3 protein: CASSVRARGSTDTQYF

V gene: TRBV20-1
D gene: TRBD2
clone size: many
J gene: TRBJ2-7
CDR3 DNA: TGCAGTGCTAGAGACCCCCCAGCGGGGGGCTACGAGCAGTACTTC
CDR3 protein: CSARDPPAGGYEQYF

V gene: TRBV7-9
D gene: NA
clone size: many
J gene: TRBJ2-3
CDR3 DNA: TGTGCCAGCAAGAGTAGCCCTAGCACAGATACGCAGTATTTT
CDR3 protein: CASKSSPSTDTQYF

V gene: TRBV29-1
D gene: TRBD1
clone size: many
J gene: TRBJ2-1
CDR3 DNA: TGCAGCGCGCGACAGGGGGCTTCCAATGAGCAGTTCTTC
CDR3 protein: CSARQGASNEQFF